The 3 T cell receptor beta chains below come from one sample, sequenced in a study of CD8 T cells in Susac syndrome. Reverse transcription of about 0.45 to 1 ug RNA was carried out with random hexamers. TCRdb re-derived calls from the immunoSEQ multiplex PCR reads in MiXCR, one entry per CDR3 protein. The data contain nearly 70,000 distinct CDR3 sequences, 85% to 95% of them singletons. The sample taken for sequencing was CD8+ T cells from PBMCs. All receptors derive from a human donor in good health.

The count of this clonotype is one. The J gene is TRBJ1-1, the V gene TRBV7-6; no clear D gene. The CDR3 contains 16 residues. The germline V and J ends were trimmed by 5 bases and 1 base, with 17 bases remaining between them. Germline V CDR1 and CDR2: SGHVS, FNYEAQ. This CDR3 is CASSPRPPPRNTEAFF. The CDR3 nucleotides read TGTGCCAGCAGCCCCCGGCCCCCCCCGCGGAACACTGAAGCTTTCTTT. Full variable domain (remainder filled in from reference TRBV7-6 and TRBJ1-1): GAGVSQSPRYKVTKRGQDVALRCDPISGHVSLYWYRQALGQGPEFLTYFNYEAQQDKSGLPNDRFSAERPEGSISTLTIQRTEQRDSAMYRCASSPRPPPRNTEAFFGQGTRLTVV.

The V gene is TRBV6-2 or TRBV6-3, the J gene TRBJ2-5; D is undetermined. This CDR3 spans 13 amino acids. The germline CDR1 and CDR2 sequences are MNHEY and SVGEGT. V lost 2 bases and J 4 bases, leaving 8 bases between the germline ends. The CDR3 loop reads CASSYMGGETQYF. The CDR3 coding sequence is TGTGCCAGCAGTTACATGGGCGGAGAGACCCAGTACTTC.

This chain joins TRBV4-1 and TRBJ1-5, with D possibly TRBD1 on 5 matching bases. The CDR3 runs 14 residues. Between the trimmed V and J ends, which lost 5 bases and 8 bases, there was a span of 16 bases. In germline, CDR1 is MGHRA, CDR2 YSYEKL. This chain's CDR3 is CASSARWGTKPQHF. CDR3 DNA sequence: TGCGCCAGCAGCGCCCGTTGGGGGACTAAGCCCCAGCATTTT.